Following are 25 T cell receptor beta chains from one sample sequenced in a study of Ad26.COV2.S vaccination and SARS-CoV-2 variants. Treatment reported: 15 to 20 received Ad26.COV2.S at low or high dose, single or two shots; about five received placebo; per-sample allocation not given. Collection of the samples took place on day 63 after the first injection of vaccine or placebo. Data came from immunoSEQ multiplex PCR; TCRdb stores just in-frame clones and leaves some out. Here the sample spans a few hundred thousand clones, about 90% being singletons. This material consisted of peripheral blood, taken in a trial of Ad26.COV2.S vaccine versus placebo. Receptors originate from a person between 18 and 60 years old who received the Ad26.COV2.S COVID-19 vaccine or a placebo.

The CDR3 DNA reads as TGTGCCAGCAGCTCTCTCACTAGCGCCGGCTCCTACAATGAGCAGTTCTTC. It encodes CASSSLTSAGSYNEQFF. The V call is TRBV5-6, the J call TRBJ2-1, with 7 bases identical to TRBD2. The V and J ends lost 3 bases and 0 bases, in that order; junction bases with no gene match: 9. The CDR3 has 17 amino acids. In germline, CDR1 is SGHDT, CDR2 YYEEEE.

This rearrangement joins TRBV19 to TRBJ1-5; unclear D gene. CDR3 length: 16 amino acids. Germline lookup yields CDR1 LNHDA and CDR2 SQIVND (reference sequence). V was trimmed by 1 base and J by 1 base, leaving 11 bases between them. The CDR3 loop reads CASSIGLFGSNQPQHF. The CDR3 DNA reads TGTGCCAGTAGTATAGGGTTATTCGGGAGCAATCAGCCCCAGCATTTT. Full variable domain (remainder filled in from reference TRBV19 and TRBJ1-5): DGGITQSPKYLFRKEGQNVTLSCEQNLNHDAMYWYRQDPGQGLRLIYYSQIVNDFQKGDIAEGYSVSREKKESFPLTVTSAQKNPTAFYLCASSIGLFGSNQPQHFGDGTRLSIL.

The chain links TRBV3-1 (or the pseudogene TRBV3-2) to TRBJ2-1, with D possibly TRBD1 on 8 matching bases. The V end lost 4 bases, the J end lost 4 bases, and 17 bases lay between the germline ends. From germline, CDR1 is LGHDT and CDR2 YNNKEL (reference sequence). This CDR3 has 16 amino acids. The CDR3 region is CASSLPGGGRYNEQFF. The CDR3 DNA reads as TGTGCCAGCAGCCTCCCAGGGGGCGGGAGATACAATGAGCAGTTCTTC.

The CDR3 DNA reads as TGTGCCAGCAGCCAAGTAACGGGGCCAGATACGCAGTATTTT. Protein product: CASSQVTGPDTQYF. J is TRBJ2-3 and V is TRBV3-1 (or the pseudogene TRBV3-2); either TRBD1 or TRBD2 may supply D (5 bases each). V dropped 1 base and J dropped 4 bases, with 9 bases sitting between them. CDR1 and CDR2 from the germline V gene are LGHDT and YNNKEL (reference sequence). This CDR3 spans 14 amino acids.

V and J are TRBV6-4 and TRBJ2-1; D perhaps matches TRBD2 (6 bases). Germline V CDR1 and CDR2: MRHNA, SNTAGT. The CDR3 loop spans 16 amino acids. Deletions cut 2 bases from V and 5 bases from J, with 16 bases between. CDR3 in DNA: TGTGCCAGCAGTGACGGGCGGGACGCCTGGGACAATGAGCAGTTCTTC. Amino acid sequence: CASSDGRDAWDNEQFF.

The rearrangement uses TRBV7-9 and TRBJ2-2, with 10 bases that match TRBD1. Germline assignment: CDR1 SEHNR and CDR2 FQNEAQ (reference sequence). Unmatched junction bases numbered 9, after V lost 3 bases and J lost 2 bases. The CDR3 consists of 18 residues. CDR3 protein: CASSFGGGQGTNTGELFF. CDR3 in DNA: TGTGCCAGCAGCTTCGGCGGGGGACAGGGGACTAACACCGGGGAGCTGTTTTTT. Looking up the rest from reference TRBV7-9 and TRBJ2-2 gives the full variable domain: DTGVSQNPRHKITKRGQNVTFRCDPISEHNRLYWYRQTLGQGPEFLTYFQNEAQLEKSRLLSDRFSAERPKGSFSTLEIQRTEQGDSAMYLCASSFGGGQGTNTGELFFGEGSRLTVL.

DNA of the CDR3: TGTGCCAGCAGACCCTCGGTACTAGCTGTTGGGGAGCTGTTTTTT. It specifies CASRPSVLAVGELFF. J is TRBJ2-2 and V is TRBV28; TRBD2 might be the D (6 bases). Germline V gene lookup returns CDR1 MDHEN and CDR2 SYDVKM. V lost 6 bases to trimming and J lost 8 bases, with 19 bases between them. The CDR3 extends over 15 amino acids.

The V and J genes are TRBV19 and TRBJ2-1; 10 bases fit TRBD1. The CDR3 runs to 14 residues. Germline CDR1 reads LNHDA; CDR2 reads SQIVND (reference sequence). V lost 7 bases to trimming and J lost 5 bases; unmatched junction nucleotides: 5. The CDR3 spells CASNRDRGNNEQFF. The DNA of the CDR3 is TGTGCCAGTAACCGGGACAGGGGTAACAATGAGCAGTTCTTC.

This rearrangement joins TRBV11-2 to TRBJ2-6, with 7 nucleotides matching TRBD1. The V gene end was trimmed by 4 bases and the J gene end by 2 bases; junction bases not matched to a gene: 5. Germline lookup yields CDR1 SGHAT and CDR2 FQNNGV. The CDR3 has 16 residues. CDR3 sequence: CASSSLQGAGANVLTF. DNA for the CDR3: TGTGCCAGCAGCTCCCTTCAGGGGGCTGGGGCCAACGTCCTGACTTTC.

This chain joins TRBV28 and TRBJ2-4; D possibly matches TRBD1 or TRBD2 (7 bases each). V lost 6 bases and J lost 1, with 16 bases in between. CDR1 is MDHEN, CDR2 SYDVKM, per germline. The CDR3 has 16 residues. The CDR3 nucleotides are TGTGCCAGCAGCCTTACAGGGGAGGGGGCCAAAAACATTCAGTACTTC. Its protein is CASSLTGEGAKNIQYF.

The chain has TRBV6-5 and TRBJ1-2; TRBD1 matches at 9 bases. CDR3 length: 14 amino acids. The germline V gene has CDR1 MNHEY and CDR2 SVGAGI. V shed 7 bases and J 5 bases; nucleotides not matched to a gene: 8. CDR3 nucleotides: TGTGCCAGCACCCTAGGACAGGGGCCTTATGGCTACACCTTC. It encodes CASTLGQGPYGYTF.

The V call is TRBV19, the J call TRBJ1-2, with 8 bases identical to TRBD1. From germline, CDR1 is LNHDA and CDR2 SQIVND (reference sequence). Germline trimming cut 3 bases from V and 4 bases from J; bases unmatched to any gene: 13. The CDR3 has 17 residues. The CDR3 nucleotides are TGTGCCAGTAGTATGGGGCAGGGGGCCCAGTATGGCTATGGCTACACCTTC. Protein: CASSMGQGAQYGYGYTF.

The sample holds a few counts of this clone. The chain employs TRBV11-3 and TRBJ1-6; D is uncertain. CDR1 is SGHNT and CDR2 is YENEEA in the germline V gene. The CDR3 totals 20 residues. The ends were cut back, 8 bases at V and 0 bases at J, with 26 bases in the middle. CDR3 loop: CASSSGSAHHTGSYNSPLHF. In DNA form, the CDR3 reads TGTGCCAGCTCCTCGGGCAGTGCACACCATACTGGCTCCTATAATTCACCCCTCCACTTT.

Worth noting for this clone: Other DNA sequences in this specimen translate into the identical CDR3. The J gene is TRBJ2-5, the V gene TRBV7-2, with 10 positions matching TRBD2. CDR1 and CDR2 from the germline V gene are SGHTA and FQGNSA. V gave up 2 bases and J gave up 5 bases; unmatched junction bases: 2. This CDR3 comprises 14 residues. The CDR3 protein is CASSLSGGAETQYF. The CDR3 DNA reads as TGTGCCAGCAGCTTAAGCGGGGGGGCCGAGACCCAGTACTTC.

This rearrangement joins TRBV7-9 to TRBJ2-3; no clear D gene. This CDR3 is built from 15 residues. V was pared by 2 bases and J by 3 bases, with 12 bases between. Germline assignment: CDR1 SEHNR and CDR2 FQNEAQ (reference sequence). CDR3: CASSLQLGRTDTQYF. The CDR3 bases are TGTGCCAGCAGCTTACAACTGGGCCGTACAGATACGCAGTATTTT.

The genes are TRBV30 and TRBJ1-5; D gene unclear. There are 14 residues in the CDR3. CDR1 is GTSNPN, CDR2 SVGIG, per germline (reference sequence). Trimming pared 4 bases from V and 3 bases from J, leaving 13 bases between. The CDR3 spells CAWKSGDVNQPQHF. DNA of the CDR3: TGTGCCTGGAAAAGCGGGGATGTCAATCAGCCCCAGCATTTT.

The chain uses TRBV11-2 and TRBJ1-5, with unresolved D. The V end was cut by 4 bases, the J end by 2 bases, with 9 bases between. The CDR3 totals 14 residues. Germline CDR1 is SGHAT and CDR2 is FQNNGV. The DNA for the CDR3 is TGTGCCAGCAGCTATGCGGCTGGCAATCAGCCCCAGCATTTT. Its translation: CASSYAAGNQPQHF. Together with reference TRBV11-2 and TRBJ1-5, the CDR3 gives the full variable domain: EAGVAQSPRYKIIEKRQSVAFWCNPISGHATLYWYQQILGQGPKLLIQFQNNGVVDDSQLPKDRFSAERLKGVDSTLKIQPAKLEDSAVYLCASSYAAGNQPQHFGDGTRLSIL.

V and J are TRBV5-1 and TRBJ1-2, with 8 bases lining up with TRBD1. CDR1 and CDR2 from the germline V gene are SGHRS and YFSETQ. The CDR3 totals 16 residues. Losses at the gene ends were 3 bases for V and 4 bases for J; bases not matched to a gene: 11. The DNA of the CDR3 is TGCGCCAGCAGCTCGGCCTCGGACAGGGTGAGCTATGGCTACACCTTC. Translating gives CASSSASDRVSYGYTF.

This clone was picked up one time. The chain couples TRBV7-9 to TRBJ2-7; D call uncertain. Germline CDR1 SEHNR, CDR2 FQNEAQ (reference sequence). The CDR3 runs 12 residues. V shed 1 base and J shed 5 bases, with 6 bases lying between them. The CDR3 sequence: CASSLEGNEQYV. The CDR3 coding sequence is TGTGCCAGCAGCTTAGAGGGTAACGAGCAGTACGTC.

This sequence joins TRBV4-3 and TRBJ1-4; D unclear. CDR3 length: 16 residues. The ends were cut back, 0 bases at V and 5 bases at J, with 13 bases in the middle. Germline V lookup: CDR1 LGHNA, CDR2 YSLEER. The CDR3 DNA reads TGCGCCAGCAGCCAAGATACCGGCAGCTGGAATGAAAAACTGTTTTTT. Translation gives CASSQDTGSWNEKLFF.

The gene calls are TRBV6-1 and TRBJ1-5; weak D call: TRBD1 (6 bases). Germline CDR1 reads MNHNS; CDR2 reads SASEGT. The CDR3 totals 15 residues. V lost 1 base to trimming and J lost 8 bases, with 15 bases between them. The chain's CDR3 is CASSEVGTIREPQHF. DNA of the CDR3: TGTGCCAGCAGTGAAGTCGGGACAATTCGGGAGCCCCAGCATTTT.

As concerns this clone: Other DNA sequences within the sample encode an identical CDR3. The genes are TRBV4-3 and TRBJ2-7, with TRBD1 identical over 7 bases. The CDR3 runs 14 residues. Looked up from germline, CDR1 is LGHNA and CDR2 is YSLEER. Unmatched junction bases numbered 4, after V lost 4 bases and J lost 1 base. In DNA, the CDR3 is TGCGCCAGCAGCCCCGGGACAGCTTCCTACGAGCAGTACTTC. Residues: CASSPGTASYEQYF.

Of note for this clone: One junction end does not reproduce the germline sequence, and a read error may be involved. The V call is TRBV2, the J call TRBJ1-1, with 7 bases matching TRBD1. This CDR3 spans 11 amino acids. Germline CDR1 and CDR2: SNHLY and FYNNEI. DNA for the CDR3: TGTGCCAGCAGAGTAAAACAGGGGCCATCCTTT. As protein: CASRVKQGPSF.

The rearrangement uses TRBV7-9 and TRBJ2-5, with D unclear. V was cut by 4 bases and J by 4 bases, with 10 bases left in between. Germline V gene sequence: CDR1 SEHNR, CDR2 FQNEAQ (reference sequence). The CDR3 spans 13 residues. The CDR3 spells CASSSILGETQYF. The CDR3 bases are TGTGCCAGCAGCTCAATCTTAGGAGAGACCCAGTACTTC. The whole variable domain, remainder taken from reference TRBV7-9 and TRBJ2-5, is DTGVSQNPRHKITKRGQNVTFRCDPISEHNRLYWYRQTLGQGPEFLTYFQNEAQLEKSRLLSDRFSAERPKGSFSTLEIQRTEQGDSAMYLCASSSILGETQYFGPGTRLLVL.

This clone was counted a single time. The genes are TRBV5-6 and TRBJ1-4, with 7 nucleotides matching TRBD1. Losses at the gene ends were 0 bases for V and 5 bases for J; bases not matched to a gene: 4. Germline V lookup: CDR1 SGHDT, CDR2 YYEEEE. The CDR3 is 15 residues long. The CDR3, as DNA: TGTGCCAGCAGCTTGGTTCCAGGGGGAAATGAAAAACTGTTTTTT. Amino acid sequence: CASSLVPGGNEKLFF.